This is a list of T cell receptor beta chains from one sample in a study of blood T cell repertoires in COVID-19. Clones were sequenced by immunoSEQ multiplex PCR, and TCRdb holds only the in-frame ones, with some missing. This table holds approximately 210,000 clones, almost 85% found once. The specimen sequenced was peripheral blood. The receptors were sampled from a woman aged 70-85 years with active or convalescent COVID-19. Each CDR3 is given with its conserved first and last residue. A D gene is named only where the DNA matches it firmly. Some rows have no size entry. The others give once, few or many, or a class for an expanded clone.

D gene: .
J gene: TRBJ1-2
V gene: TRBV7-9
clone size: .
CDR3 protein: CASSPDTLIGYTF
CDR3 DNA: TGTGCCAGCAGCCCGGACACTCTGATTGGCTACACCTTC

D gene: .
J gene: TRBJ2-1
V gene: TRBV6-4
clone size: .
CDR3 protein: CASSEGGTGSYNEQFF
CDR3 DNA: TGTGCCAGCAGTGAGGGGGGGACAGGCTCCTACAATGAGCAGTTCTTC

D gene: .
J gene: TRBJ2-7
V gene: TRBV27
clone size: .
CDR3 protein: CASSVRPPMAGQPFEQYF
CDR3 DNA: TGTGCCAGCAGTGTACGGCCCCCCATGGCAGGTCAACCTTTCGAGCAGTACTTC

D gene: .
J gene: TRBJ2-3
V gene: TRBV3-1/TRBV3-2
clone size: .
CDR3 protein: CASSSGVPTSTDTQYF
CDR3 DNA: TGTGCCAGCAGCTCAGGGGTCCCTACTAGCACAGATACGCAGTATTTT

D gene: .
J gene: TRBJ2-3
V gene: TRBV25-1
clone size: once
CDR3 protein: CASSDHGLRGGDTQYF
CDR3 DNA: TGTGCCAGCAGTGACCACGGACTAAGGGGTGGAGATACGCAGTATTTT

D gene: TRBD2
J gene: TRBJ2-7
V gene: TRBV18
clone size: .
CDR3 protein: CASSPPGLAGGPTYEQYF
CDR3 DNA: TGTGCCAGCTCGCCCCCCGGACTAGCGGGAGGGCCCACCTACGAGCAGTACTTC

D gene: TRBD1
J gene: TRBJ1-2
V gene: TRBV19
clone size: .
CDR3 protein: CASSPDRGYSGYTF
CDR3 DNA: TGTGCCAGTAGTCCAGACAGGGGGTATAGTGGCTACACCTTC

D gene: .
J gene: TRBJ1-3
V gene: TRBV5-4
clone size: .
CDR3 protein: CASSIAGVLGVLGNTIYF
CDR3 DNA: TGTGCCAGCAGCATCGCAGGGGTGCTTGGAGTCCTAGGAAACACCATATATTTT

D gene: .
J gene: TRBJ1-5
V gene: TRBV15
clone size: .
CDR3 protein: CATSRDQQGFQPQHF
CDR3 DNA: TGTGCCACCAGCAGAGATCAACAGGGCTTTCAGCCCCAGCATTTT

D gene: TRBD1
J gene: TRBJ2-5
V gene: TRBV28
clone size: .
CDR3 protein: CASSLSMGGTGGGQETQYF
CDR3 DNA: TGTGCCAGCAGTCTATCGATGGGGGGAACAGGGGGAGGACAAGAGACCCAGTACTTC

D gene: .
J gene: TRBJ1-3
V gene: TRBV3-1/TRBV3-2
clone size: .
CDR3 protein: CAVTSRGSGNTIYF
CDR3 DNA: TGTGCCGTAACCTCTCGGGGCTCTGGAAACACCATATATTTT

D gene: TRBD2
J gene: TRBJ2-1
V gene: TRBV5-6
clone size: .
CDR3 protein: CASSFGLAGGGTYNEQFF
CDR3 DNA: TGTGCCAGCAGCTTCGGACTAGCGGGAGGGGGGACCTACAATGAGCAGTTCTTC

D gene: .
J gene: TRBJ2-2
V gene: TRBV19
clone size: .
CDR3 protein: CASSRTGELFF
CDR3 DNA: TGTGCCAGTAGTCGGACCGGGGAGCTGTTTTTT

D gene: .
J gene: TRBJ2-7
V gene: TRBV5-1
clone size: .
CDR3 protein: CASRGGGYEQYF
CDR3 DNA: TGCGCCAGCCGCGGGGGCGGCTACGAGCAGTACTTC

D gene: TRBD2
J gene: TRBJ2-6
V gene: TRBV5-1
clone size: once
CDR3 protein: CASSLISGSGANVLTF
CDR3 DNA: TGCGCCAGCAGCTTGATTAGCGGGTCAGGGGCCAACGTCCTGACTTTC

D gene: TRBD2
J gene: TRBJ2-1
V gene: TRBV5-1
clone size: .
CDR3 protein: CASSLTSGWNEQFF
CDR3 DNA: TGCGCCAGCAGCTTGACTAGCGGGTGGAATGAGCAGTTCTTC

D gene: TRBD1
J gene: TRBJ1-2
V gene: TRBV2
clone size: .
CDR3 protein: CASSDEDRGGYGYTF
CDR3 DNA: TGTGCCAGCAGTGATGAGGACAGGGGGGGGTATGGCTACACCTTC

D gene: .
J gene: TRBJ2-3
V gene: TRBV5-6
clone size: .
CDR3 protein: CASSETDTQYF
CDR3 DNA: TGTGCCAGCAGCGAGACAGATACGCAGTATTTT

D gene: TRBD1
J gene: TRBJ2-7
V gene: TRBV5-8
clone size: .
CDR3 protein: CASSLPRGPYEQYF
CDR3 DNA: TGTGCCAGCAGCCTGCCTAGGGGGCCCTACGAGCAGTACTTC

D gene: TRBD1
J gene: TRBJ2-5
V gene: TRBV3-1/TRBV3-2
clone size: many
CDR3 protein: CASSQATGGGGETQYF
CDR3 DNA: TGTGCCAGCAGCCAAGCGACAGGGGGCGGAGGAGAGACCCAGTACTTC

D gene: TRBD1
J gene: TRBJ2-7
V gene: TRBV28
clone size: .
CDR3 protein: CASRRTGSYEQYF
CDR3 DNA: TGTGCCAGCAGGAGGACAGGGTCCTACGAGCAGTACTTC

D gene: .
J gene: TRBJ1-1
V gene: TRBV20-1
clone size: .
CDR3 protein: CSATVTEAFF
CDR3 DNA: TGCAGTGCTACCGTGACTGAAGCTTTCTTT

D gene: TRBD1
J gene: TRBJ2-6
V gene: TRBV5-4
clone size: .
CDR3 protein: CASSRDSNSGANVLTF
CDR3 DNA: TGTGCCAGCAGCCGGGACAGTAACTCTGGGGCCAACGTCCTGACTTTC

D gene: .
J gene: TRBJ2-3
V gene: TRBV19
clone size: .
CDR3 protein: CASSIDGFRLASDTQYF
CDR3 DNA: TGTGCCAGTAGTATAGATGGGTTTCGTCTAGCATCAGATACGCAGTATTTT

D gene: .
J gene: TRBJ1-4
V gene: TRBV19
clone size: .
CDR3 protein: CASSPSTATNEKLFF
CDR3 DNA: TGTGCCAGTAGTCCGTCGACAGCAACTAATGAAAAACTGTTTTTT

D gene: TRBD1
J gene: TRBJ2-5
V gene: TRBV18
clone size: .
CDR3 protein: CASSPQGAGETQYF
CDR3 DNA: TGTGCCAGCTCACCTCAGGGGGCCGGAGAGACCCAGTACTTC

D gene: .
J gene: TRBJ2-6
V gene: TRBV7-3
clone size: .
CDR3 protein: CASSPNGGSPLSGANVLTF
CDR3 DNA: TGTGCCAGCAGCCCCAACGGAGGCAGCCCCCTCTCTGGGGCCAACGTCCTGACTTTC

D gene: TRBD2
J gene: TRBJ2-1
V gene: TRBV7-2
clone size: .
CDR3 protein: CASSLTSGNNEQFF
CDR3 DNA: TGTGCCAGCAGCTTAACTAGCGGGAACAATGAGCAGTTCTTC

D gene: TRBD1
J gene: TRBJ1-6
V gene: TRBV5-4
clone size: .
CDR3 protein: CASSFKGQLPSRDSPLHF
CDR3 DNA: TGTGCCAGCAGCTTTAAGGGACAGCTACCTAGCCGAGATTCACCCCTCCACTTT

D gene: TRBD2
J gene: TRBJ2-7
V gene: TRBV12-5
clone size: .
CDR3 protein: CASARSGAGGIYEQYF
CDR3 DNA: TGTGCTAGTGCCCGATCGGGAGCGGGAGGGATCTACGAGCAGTACTTC

D gene: .
J gene: TRBJ2-7
V gene: TRBV2
clone size: .
CDR3 protein: CASSDGARSYEQYF
CDR3 DNA: TGTGCCAGCAGTGATGGGGCTCGCTCCTACGAGCAGTACTTC

D gene: TRBD1
J gene: TRBJ2-7
V gene: TRBV2
clone size: .
CDR3 protein: CASRDSANEQYF
CDR3 DNA: TGTGCCAGCCGGGACAGTGCCAACGAGCAGTACTTC

D gene: .
J gene: TRBJ2-2
V gene: TRBV2
clone size: .
CDR3 protein: CASSAFRDTGELFF
CDR3 DNA: TGTGCCAGCAGTGCGTTCCGGGACACCGGGGAGCTGTTTTTT

D gene: TRBD1
J gene: TRBJ2-7
V gene: TRBV11-3
clone size: .
CDR3 protein: CASSKDRGRSYEQYF
CDR3 DNA: TGTGCCAGCAGCAAAGACAGGGGGCGATCCTACGAGCAGTACTTC

D gene: .
J gene: TRBJ2-2
V gene: TRBV5-1
clone size: .
CDR3 protein: CASSLGPYGTGELFF
CDR3 DNA: TGCGCCAGCAGCCTCGGTCCCTATGGTACCGGGGAGCTGTTTTTT

D gene: .
J gene: TRBJ2-2
V gene: TRBV19
clone size: .
CDR3 protein: CASSIGQNTGELFF
CDR3 DNA: TGTGCCAGTAGTATCGGACAGAACACCGGGGAGCTGTTTTTT

D gene: TRBD1
J gene: TRBJ2-1
V gene: TRBV14
clone size: once
CDR3 protein: CASSLQGAGGNEQFF
CDR3 DNA: TGTGCCAGCAGCCTACAGGGGGCTGGGGGCAATGAGCAGTTCTTC

D gene: .
J gene: TRBJ2-5
V gene: TRBV23-1
clone size: .
CDR3 protein: CASSQFVSVSGGGQETQYF
CDR3 DNA: TGCGCCAGCAGTCAATTTGTATCAGTATCTGGGGGCGGGCAAGAGACCCAGTACTTC

D gene: .
J gene: TRBJ1-3
V gene: TRBV5-1
clone size: .
CDR3 protein: CASSPGGGGNTIYF
CDR3 DNA: TGCGCCAGCAGCCCCGGCGGAGGTGGAAACACCATATATTTT

D gene: .
J gene: TRBJ2-1
V gene: TRBV6-1
clone size: .
CDR3 protein: CASSEGPQTGSYNEQFF
CDR3 DNA: TGTGCCAGCAGTGAAGGTCCGCAAACGGGTTCCTACAATGAGCAGTTCTTC

D gene: TRBD2
J gene: TRBJ2-7
V gene: TRBV28
clone size: .
CDR3 protein: CASSSPPSGRYEQYF
CDR3 DNA: TGTGCCAGCAGTTCACCGCCTAGCGGGAGATACGAGCAGTACTTC